The clone carrying this TCR beta chain was counted at least ten times. This entry belongs to a study of neurological immune-mediated disorders. The cDNA came from 5'RACE with 10-nucleotide random UMIs. Each CDR3 protein gets one entry after TCRdb re-called the 5' RACE reads with MiXCR. This sample has tens of thousands of distinct CDR3 sequences, with roughly 4.5% found just once. The ends were cut back, 5 bases at V and 2 bases at J, with 13 bases in the middle. Germline V gene lookup returns CDR1 SGHVS and CDR2 FQNEAQ. The CDR3 consists of 15 residues. Noted time point: longitudinal time-point 3. Unsorted libraries were generated from 2 million PBMCs held at -80 degrees C.

This TCR derives from a woman between 55 and 75 years old with multiple sclerosis. The sample consisted of PBMCs. The rearrangement uses TRBV7-8 and TRBJ2-1; D call uncertain. CDR3 sequence reads: CASSRQAVAYNEQFF. CDR3 DNA: TGTGCCAGCAGCCGTCAGGCGGTAGCCTACAATGAGCAGTTCTTC.